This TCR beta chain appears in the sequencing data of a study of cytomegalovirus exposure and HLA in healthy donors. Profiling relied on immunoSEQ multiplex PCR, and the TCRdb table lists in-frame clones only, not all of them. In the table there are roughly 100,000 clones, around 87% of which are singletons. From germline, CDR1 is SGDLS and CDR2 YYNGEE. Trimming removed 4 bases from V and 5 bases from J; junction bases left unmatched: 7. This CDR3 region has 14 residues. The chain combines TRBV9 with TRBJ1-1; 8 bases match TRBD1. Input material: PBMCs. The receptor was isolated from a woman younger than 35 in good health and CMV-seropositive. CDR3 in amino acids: CASSFGQGGTEAFF. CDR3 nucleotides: TGTGCCAGCAGCTTCGGACAGGGCGGAACTGAAGCTTTCTTT.